What follows are 17 T cell receptor beta chains derived from one specimen sequenced in a study of technical replicates of blood from a few donors. Clones were sequenced by immunoSEQ multiplex PCR, and TCRdb holds only the in-frame ones, with some missing. Of around 76,000 clones listed, 85% to 95% are singletons. The sequencing sample was made of T cells isolated from PBMCs. Receptors originate from a human donor in good health.

V gene TRBV28 combines with J gene TRBJ2-1; D might be TRBD2 (5 bases). The CDR3 loop spans 14 amino acids. Trimming took 6 bases from V and 6 from J, leaving 15 bases between them. Germline V lookup: CDR1 MDHEN, CDR2 SYDVKM. This chain's CDR3 is CASSGIRAGNEQFF. The DNA for the CDR3 is TGTGCCAGCAGCGGGATCCGGGCGGGCAATGAGCAGTTCTTC.

The chain uses TRBV4-1 and TRBJ2-7, with D perhaps matching TRBD1 (5 bases). The V end lost 0 bases, the J end lost 7 bases, and 16 bases lay between the germline ends. Germline assignment: CDR1 MGHRA and CDR2 YSYEKL. The CDR3 covers 15 residues. CDR3 sequence reads: CASSQDVGRVSEQYF. DNA of the CDR3: TGCGCCAGCAGCCAAGATGTGGGCAGGGTGAGTGAGCAGTACTTC.

The chain is built from TRBV6-5 and TRBJ1-1; D remains ambiguous. Trimming shortened V by 6 bases and J by 4 bases, and 12 bases separated the two germline ends. Germline loops: CDR1 MNHEY, CDR2 SVGAGI. The CDR3 contains 13 residues. Written as DNA, the CDR3 is TGTGCCAGCAGCCTATCGCGGGGCACTGAAGCTTTCTTT. Translating it yields CASSLSRGTEAFF.

J is TRBJ2-2 and V is TRBV7-8, with D maybe TRBD2 (6 bases). The V and J ends lost 0 bases and 1 base respectively, with 6 bases between them. CDR3 length equals 15 residues. Germline V gene lookup returns CDR1 SGHVS and CDR2 FQNEAQ. The CDR3 spells CASSLARENTGELFF. The CDR3 coding sequence is TGTGCCAGCAGCTTAGCGCGGGAGAACACCGGGGAGCTGTTTTTT. Full variable domain (remainder filled in from reference TRBV7-8 and TRBJ2-2): GAGVSQSPRYKVAKRGQDVALRCDPISGHVSLFWYQQALGQGPEFLTYFQNEAQLDKSGLPSDRFFAERPEGSVSTLKIQRTQQEDSAVYLCASSLARENTGELFFGEGSRLTVL.

The CDR3 is CAWRGGVFNYGYTF. The CDR3 nucleotides are TGTGCCTGGAGAGGGGGGGTGTTTAACTATGGCTACACCTTC. The chain employs TRBV30 and TRBJ1-2; D might be TRBD1 (6 bases). CDR1 and CDR2 (germline): GTSNPN, SVGIG (reference sequence). V was shortened by 3 bases and J by 1 base, with 12 bases between the two germline ends. The length of the CDR3 is 14 residues.

The chain links TRBV5-4 to TRBJ2-1; TRBD1 aligns across 8 bases. Unmatched junction bases numbered 4, after V lost 3 bases and J lost 8 bases. In germline, CDR1 is SGHNT, CDR2 YYREEE (reference sequence). CDR3 length equals 13 residues. The CDR3 here is CASSSSDRDEQFF. CDR3 in DNA: TGTGCCAGCAGCTCCTCGGACAGGGATGAGCAGTTCTTC.

The chain recombines TRBV10-2 with TRBJ2-7; 7 bases agree with TRBD1. Germline CDR1 reads WSHSY; CDR2 reads SAAADI. The junction had 16 bases not matched to a gene; V was cut back by 7 bases and J by 4 bases. This CDR3 comprises 16 residues. The CDR3 DNA is TGCGCCAGCAAACCCACCGTTGGACAGGAGGCGTACGAGCAGTACTTC. Protein: CASKPTVGQEAYEQYF.

The chain uses TRBV30 and TRBJ1-5; D remains ambiguous. CDR1 GTSNPN and CDR2 SVGIG come from the germline V gene (reference sequence). The CDR3 runs to 13 residues. Trimming left V 3 bases short and J 1 base short, with 7 bases between. CDR3 nucleotides: TGTGCCTGGAGCCCGGGGAGCAATCAGCCCCAGCATTTT. Protein sequence: CAWSPGSNQPQHF.

This chain uses TRBV9 with TRBJ1-2, with a tentative D call TRBD1 (5 bases). This CDR3 region has 14 residues. The germline V gene encodes CDR1 SGDLS and CDR2 YYNGEE. The V and J ends lost 2 bases and 4 bases respectively, with 12 bases between them. In nucleotides, the CDR3 is TGTGCCAGCAGCGTGGGGGGTAATGGCTATGGCTACACCTTC. As protein: CASSVGGNGYGYTF.

The V and J genes are TRBV2 and TRBJ2-2, with 8 bases fitting TRBD2. After removal of 6 bases from V and 0 bases from J, the junction contained 0 bases not matched to a gene. This CDR3 is 14 amino acids long. CDR1 is SNHLY, CDR2 FYNNEI, per germline. CDR3: CASSGGANTGELFF. In DNA form, the CDR3 reads TGTGCCAGCAGCGGGGGGGCGAACACCGGGGAGCTGTTTTTT. The full variable domain, its missing parts supplied by reference TRBV2 and TRBJ2-2, is EPEVTQTPSHQVTQMGQEVILRCVPISNHLYFYWYRQILGQKVEFLVSFYNNEISEKSEIFDDQFSVERPDGSNFTLKIRSTKLEDSAMYFCASSGGANTGELFFGEGSRLTVL.

J is TRBJ2-1 and V is TRBV7-2; D is uncertain. The CDR3 runs 14 residues. Germline V gene lookup returns CDR1 SGHTA and CDR2 FQGNSA. Trimming removed 2 bases from V and 15 bases from J, with 20 bases in between. CDR3 DNA sequence: TGTGCCAGCAGCTTAAGAGATGATTTCCCTGTATGGTTCTTC. This gives the protein CASSLRDDFPVWFF.

The chain joins TRBV5-6 to TRBJ2-7; D may be TRBD1 (6 bases). This CDR3 is built from 16 residues. Germline V lookup: CDR1 SGHDT, CDR2 YYEEEE. Trimming stripped 0 bases from V and 4 bases from J, with 17 bases between. CDR3 nucleotides: TGTGCCAGCAGCTTGGCGGAGGACCAGGGGTTTTACGAGCAGTACTTC. Protein: CASSLAEDQGFYEQYF. Using reference TRBV5-6 and TRBJ2-7 for the parts outside the CDR3, the full variable domain is DAGVTQSPTHLIKTRGQQVTLRCSPKSGHDTVSWYQQALGQGPQFIFQYYEEEERQRGNFPDRFSGHQFPNYSSELNVNALLLGDSALYLCASSLAEDQGFYEQYFGPGTRLTVT.

J is TRBJ2-7 and V is TRBV19; no clear D gene. Trimming cost V 3 bases and J 3 bases, with 12 bases left between them. The CDR3 consists of 14 residues. Germline CDR1 and CDR2: LNHDA and SQIVND (reference sequence). The CDR3 is CASSIGGRGYEQYF. CDR3 nucleotides: TGTGCCAGTAGTATTGGCGGTCGCGGCTACGAGCAGTACTTC.

The chain carries TRBV7-9 and TRBJ2-1, with 10 bases that match TRBD1. Germline V lookup: CDR1 SEHNR, CDR2 FQNEAQ (reference sequence). This CDR3 comprises 14 residues. With V trimmed by 5 bases and J by 7 bases, 5 bases remained unmatched. CDR3 sequence: CASSRGQGVNEQFF. In DNA, the CDR3 is TGTGCCAGCAGCCGTGGACAGGGGGTGAATGAGCAGTTCTTC. The whole variable domain, filled in from reference TRBV7-9 and TRBJ2-1, reads DTGVSQNPRHKITKRGQNVTFRCDPISEHNRLYWYRQTLGQGPEFLTYFQNEAQLEKSRLLSDRFSAERPKGSFSTLEIQRTEQGDSAMYLCASSRGQGVNEQFFGPGTRLTVL.

V is TRBV28 and J is TRBJ1-2; D is ambiguous. This CDR3 contains 15 residues. The V end lost 7 bases, the J end lost 3 bases, and 18 bases lay between the germline ends. Germline V lookup: CDR1 MDHEN, CDR2 SYDVKM. The CDR3 reads CASTQRGPRYYGYTF. Here the CDR3 DNA reads TGTGCCAGCACCCAGCGAGGCCCTCGTTACTATGGCTACACCTTC.

This clone was picked up one time. This chain links TRBV7-9 with TRBJ2-7; 7 positions agree with TRBD1. CDR3 length: 18 amino acids. Losses at the gene ends were 1 base for V and 5 bases for J; bases not matched to a gene: 17. Germline V CDR1 and CDR2: SEHNR, FQNEAQ (reference sequence). The CDR3 DNA reads TGTGCCAGCAGCTTAGGGGGTTTATCGAGGACAGGTAGCCACGAGCAGTACTTC. Protein product: CASSLGGLSRTGSHEQYF.

The rearrangement joins TRBV11-2 to TRBJ1-5; D is unclear. Germline CDR1 SGHAT, CDR2 FQNNGV. V lost 3 bases and J 6 bases, leaving 9 bases between the germline ends. CDR3 length: 13 residues. CDR3 protein: CASSLGGSQPQHF. DNA for the CDR3: TGTGCCAGCAGCTTGGGAGGGTCTCAGCCCCAGCATTTT.